Listed below are T cell receptor beta chains from one sample, sequenced in a study of identical twins. Using its own MiXCR run on the 5' RACE reads, TCRdb lists one record per CDR3 protein. The sample has more than 600,000 distinct CDR3 sequences, roughly 18% seen once. These data were likewise used in another study, on T cells expressing NK-cell markers.

Input material: PBMCs. The receptors were sampled from a woman between 18 and 29 years old in good health. CDR3s include the opening cysteine and the closing phenylalanine or tryptophan. A D gene is named only where the DNA matches it firmly. Clone size is shown for a subset of rows, as once, few, many or a class of expanded clone.

v_call,cdr3_length,j_call,clone_size,d_call,cdr3_aa,cdr3_nt
TRBV20-1,15,TRBJ2-1,-,TRBD1,CSAPKGGRSYNEQFF,TGCAGTGCTCCGAAAGGGGGCCGTTCCTACAATGAGCAGTTCTTC
TRBV7-2,13,TRBJ2-1,few,-,CASSLAITETQFF,TGTGCCAGCAGCTTAGCGATAACGGAGACGCAGTTCTTC
TRBV7-2,14,TRBJ2-1,few,-,CASSLVPGFVEQFF,TGTGCCAGCAGCTTAGTGCCAGGGTTCGTTGAGCAGTTCTTC
TRBV6-6,13,TRBJ2-7,-,TRBD1,CASSYDRGPEQYF,TGTGCCAGCAGTTACGACAGGGGGCCCGAGCAGTACTTC
TRBV9,16,TRBJ2-1,few,-,CASSVALAPKGNEQFF,TGTGCCAGCAGCGTAGCTTTAGCCCCAAAGGGGAATGAGCAGTTCTTC
TRBV5-1,15,TRBJ2-1,-,-,CASSLKQSSYNEQFF,TGCGCCAGCAGCTTGAAACAGAGCTCCTACAATGAGCAGTTCTTC
TRBV25-1,16,TRBJ2-3,-,TRBD2,CASSALLAGVTDTQYF,TGTGCCAGCAGTGCGCTACTAGCGGGGGTAACAGATACGCAGTATTTT
TRBV9,15,TRBJ2-1,-,-,CASSVGQNSYNEQFF,TGTGCCAGCAGCGTAGGTCAAAACTCCTACAATGAGCAGTTCTTC
TRBV20-1,12,TRBJ2-1,many,-,CSARALHNEQFF,TGCAGTGCTAGAGCCCTCCACAATGAGCAGTTCTTC
TRBV30,12,TRBJ2-7,-,TRBD1,CALDRVRGEQYF,TGTGCCTTGGACAGGGTACGGGGCGAGCAGTACTTC
TRBV29-1,12,TRBJ2-4,few,TRBD1,CSGGTAGNIQYF,TGCAGCGGGGGGACAGCCGGAAACATTCAGTACTTC
TRBV7-3,13,TRBJ2-5,few,-,CASSFSREETQYF,TGTGCCAGCAGCTTTAGTCGGGAAGAGACCCAGTACTTC
TRBV20-1,13,TRBJ2-5,-,TRBD2,CSAESGIKETQYF,TGCAGTGCTGAAAGCGGGATAAAAGAGACCCAGTACTTC
TRBV27,13,TRBJ1-6,few,-,CASSLSGTSPLHF,TGTGCCAGCAGTTTGTCGGGGACTTCACCCCTCCACTTT
TRBV19,15,TRBJ1-2,few,-,CASSIFSGADYGYTF,TGTGCCAGTAGTATATTTAGCGGAGCTGACTATGGCTACACCTTC
TRBV4-1,15,TRBJ2-7,-,TRBD1,CASSRGTGTDYEQYF,TGCGCCAGCAGCCGAGGAACCGGGACAGACTACGAGCAGTACTTC
TRBV10-3,12,TRBJ2-7,-,TRBD1,CATRDSSYEQYF,TGTGCCACCCGGGACAGCTCCTACGAGCAGTACTTC
TRBV18,17,TRBJ2-3,-,TRBD2,CASSQTRTSDYTDTQYF,TGTGCCAGCTCGCAAACTAGGACTAGCGACTACACAGATACGCAGTATTTT
TRBV29-1,11,TRBJ2-1,few,-,CSVDGRDEQFF,TGCAGCGTTGATGGGAGAGATGAGCAGTTCTTC
TRBV4-3,13,TRBJ2-1,-,-,CASSHKLGNEQFF,TGCGCCAGCAGCCACAAACTGGGCAATGAGCAGTTCTTC
TRBV6-1,15,TRBJ2-3,-,-,CASRPGQKSTDTQYF,TGTGCCAGCAGGCCCGGACAGAAAAGCACAGATACGCAGTATTTT
TRBV9,15,TRBJ2-3,-,TRBD1,CASSAPTGSTDTQYF,TGTGCCAGCAGCGCGCCGACAGGGAGCACAGATACGCAGTATTTT
TRBV6-1,14,TRBJ2-5,-,TRBD2,CASSFRGRAETQYF,TGTGCCAGCAGCTTTCGCGGGAGGGCCGAGACCCAGTACTTC
TRBV11-2,18,TRBJ2-1,-,TRBD2,CASSSSPLAGVGNNEQFF,TGTGCCAGCAGCTCGTCTCCCCTAGCGGGGGTGGGAAACAATGAGCAGTTCTTC
TRBV5-1,17,TRBJ2-5,-,TRBD1,CASSLFRTGALQETQYF,TGCGCCAGCAGCTTGTTCCGGACAGGAGCTTTACAAGAGACCCAGTACTTC
TRBV6-6,13,TRBJ2-7,few,-,CASSSVKQYEQYF,TGTGCCAGCAGCTCGGTCAAACAGTACGAGCAGTACTTC
TRBV20-1,17,TRBJ2-3,many,TRBD2,CSASRGLAGHGTDTQYF,TGCAGTGCTAGTAGGGGGCTAGCGGGGCATGGCACAGATACGCAGTATTTT
TRBV18,16,TRBJ2-3,few,-,CASSPSGWRLTDTQYF,TGTGCCAGCTCACCATCGGGGTGGCGGCTCACAGATACGCAGTATTTT
TRBV27,13,TRBJ2-5,few,-,CASSPLDQETQYF,TGTGCCAGCAGTCCACTAGACCAAGAGACCCAGTACTTC
TRBV5-6,16,TRBJ2-1,many,TRBD1,CASSVRSGQGYNEQFF,TGTGCCAGCAGCGTGAGGTCGGGACAGGGCTACAATGAGCAGTTCTTC
TRBV6-1,13,TRBJ2-1,few,-,CASSTRPYNEQFF,TGTGCCAGCAGTACCCGTCCCTACAATGAGCAGTTCTTC
TRBV11-1,14,TRBJ2-1,-,-,CASSLSGRGANQFF,TGTGCCAGCAGCTTATCGGGCCGCGGGGCTAACCAGTTCTTC
TRBV5-1,13,TRBJ2-7,-,-,CASSEGRSYEQYF,TGCGCCAGCAGTGAAGGCAGATCCTACGAGCAGTACTTC
TRBV12-3/TRBV12-4,14,TRBJ2-7,-,-,CASSSQTFSYEQYF,TGTGCCAGCAGTTCGCAGACTTTCTCCTACGAGCAGTACTTC
TRBV20-1,14,TRBJ1-5,-,-,CSATPGQLNQPQHF,TGCAGTGCTACCCCGGGGCAGCTAAATCAGCCCCAGCATTTT
TRBV12-3/TRBV12-4,15,TRBJ2-7,many,-,CASRWDFNTGYEQYF,TGTGCCAGCAGGTGGGACTTTAATACAGGCTACGAGCAGTACTTC
TRBV5-1,14,TRBJ2-5,-,-,CASRPGTAQETQYF,TGCGCCAGCAGGCCGGGGACGGCACAAGAGACCCAGTACTTC
TRBV20-1,13,TRBJ2-5,-,-,CSASDSSGETQYF,TGCAGTGCTAGCGACTCTTCAGGGGAGACCCAGTACTTC
TRBV20-1,16,TRBJ1-1,-,TRBD1,CSATGTRQGRGAEAFF,TGCAGTGCTACCGGAACACGACAGGGGAGAGGCGCTGAAGCTTTCTTT
TRBV20-1,14,TRBJ2-3,few,TRBD2,CSASSSGRADTQYF,TGCAGTGCGAGCTCTAGCGGGAGGGCAGATACGCAGTATTTT
TRBV27,14,TRBJ2-1,-,TRBD1,CASGRDRGYNEQFF,TGTGCCAGCGGCCGGGACAGGGGATACAATGAGCAGTTCTTC
TRBV5-1,19,TRBJ2-1,few,TRBD2,CASSLPLTSGRRSYNEQFF,TGCGCCAGCAGCTTGCCTCTGACTAGCGGGAGACGGTCCTACAATGAGCAGTTCTTC
TRBV30,13,TRBJ1-5,-,-,CAWSSEHNQPQHF,TGTGCCTGGAGTTCGGAGCATAATCAGCCCCAGCATTTT
TRBV18,15,TRBJ1-1,few,-,CASSPDWTVNTEAFF,TGTGCCAGCTCACCCGATTGGACGGTGAACACTGAAGCTTTCTTT
TRBV14,15,TRBJ2-3,-,-,CASSQDWRAGDTQYF,TGTGCCAGCAGCCAAGACTGGAGGGCGGGTGATACGCAGTATTTT
TRBV5-6,11,TRBJ2-1,-,-,CASSSSFSEFF,TGTGCCAGCAGCTCCAGTTTTTCCGAGTTCTTC
TRBV14,16,TRBJ2-2,few,-,CASSQVASRYTGELFF,TGTGCCAGCAGCCAAGTAGCTTCCAGATACACCGGGGAGCTGTTTTTT
TRBV7-8,15,TRBJ2-7,-,-,CASSPTRTGTYKQYF,TGTGCCAGCAGCCCGACCCGAACGGGAACCTACAAGCAGTACTTC
TRBV15,13,TRBJ2-7,-,-,CATSNRVSYEQYF,TGTGCCACCAGCAATAGGGTTAGCTACGAGCAGTACTTC
TRBV7-9,15,TRBJ1-1,-,-,CASSLNLWSGTEAFF,TGTGCCAGCAGCCTCAACCTATGGTCCGGTACTGAAGCTTTCTTT
TRBV7-2,12,TRBJ2-7,-,TRBD2,CASSYTSVEQYF,TGTGCCAGCAGTTATACTAGCGTCGAGCAGTACTTC
TRBV5-1,17,TRBJ2-7,-,-,CASSVTLGPMTSYEQYF,TGCGCCAGCAGTGTCACTCTGGGGCCGATGACGTCCTACGAGCAGTACTTC
TRBV7-9,13,TRBJ2-2,-,-,CASSFSLAGELFF,TGTGCCAGCAGCTTTAGCCTCGCCGGGGAGCTGTTTTTT
TRBV2,12,TRBJ1-5,few,-,CASFEGFGPQHF,TGTGCCAGCTTCGAGGGGTTTGGGCCCCAGCATTTT
TRBV7-2,17,TRBJ2-1,-,-,CASSLAGGQISYNEQFF,TGTGCCAGCAGCTTAGCGGGGGGACAGATCTCCTACAATGAGCAGTTCTTC
TRBV5-1,15,TRBJ1-1,-,-,CASSLAWAADTEAFF,TGCGCCAGCAGCTTGGCCTGGGCAGCGGACACTGAAGCTTTCTTT
TRBV20-1,16,TRBJ2-3,few,TRBD2,CSARDRERDSTDTQYF,TGCAGTGCTAGAGATAGGGAGCGGGACTCCACAGATACGCAGTATTTT
TRBV4-3,15,TRBJ2-7,few,-,CASSQDRGWTNEQYF,TGCGCCAGCAGCCAAGATCGGGGTTGGACCAACGAGCAGTACTTC